These 19 T cell receptor beta chains came from one sample sequenced in a study of human T cells and chemical hapten exposure. Each CDR3 protein is one row after TCRdb ran MiXCR on the RACE reads. The sample lists about 340,000 distinct CDR3 sequences, 5.5% to 8% occurring once. Time point specified: patch test 1, 2 weeks after DPC sensitization. The treatment is: therapeutic diphenylcyclopropenone sensitization with weekly scalp DPC. The source material was whole blood, sampled in connection with sensitization to the hapten diphenylcyclopropenone (DPC). These receptors all come from a woman aged 18 to 35 with alopecia areata. Some clones in this sample may be carry-over from other donors' samples.

This clonotype was detected only a few times. V gene TRBV14 combines with J gene TRBJ1-4, with a possible D match to TRBD1 (5 bases). Germline V gene sequence: CDR1 SGHDN, CDR2 FVKESK. The CDR3 is 15 amino acids. V was trimmed by 2 bases and J by 4 bases, leaving 11 bases between them. CDR3 loop: CASSQPGQLNEKLFF. The CDR3 DNA reads TGTGCCAGCAGCCAACCGGGGCAGCTTAATGAAAAACTGTTTTTT.

This clonotype was detected a few times. The J gene is TRBJ2-2, the V gene TRBV29-1; 7 bases match TRBD1. Germline V gene sequence: CDR1 SQVTM, CDR2 ANQGSEA. The CDR3 sequence is 14 residues long. The trim removed 4 bases at V and 2 bases at J, leaving 4 bases unmatched. The CDR3 spells CSVAGTDNTGELFF. The DNA for the CDR3 is TGCAGCGTTGCTGGGACAGATAACACCGGGGAGCTGTTTTTT.

The chain carries TRBV9 and TRBJ2-2; 8 bases fit TRBD1. The CDR3 is 16 residues long. The V gene's germline CDR1 is SGDLS and CDR2 YYNGEE. The junction had 5 bases not matched to a gene; V was cut back by 3 bases and J by 1 base. CDR3 DNA: TGTGCCAGCAGCGATGACAGGGGCCTGAACACCGGGGAGCTGTTTTTT. This gives the protein CASSDDRGLNTGELFF.

The sample holds a few counts of this clonotype. This chain links TRBV7-8 with TRBJ2-2; D not certain. Trimming cost V 2 bases and J 5 bases, with 6 bases left between them. Germline values: CDR1 SGHVS, CDR2 FQNEAQ. The CDR3 length is 13 residues. CDR3 nucleotide sequence: TGTGCCAGCAGCTTACCCTTGACCGGGGAGCTGTTTTTT. Amino acid sequence: CASSLPLTGELFF.

This clonotype has a count of ten or more. The chain links TRBV25-1 to TRBJ2-4; 10 positions match TRBD1. There are 18 residues in the CDR3. Germline CDR1 reads MGHDK; CDR2 reads SYGVNS. Trimming cost V 4 bases and J 0 bases; bases outside gene matches: 9. This CDR3 is CASSVGSGQGEAKNIQYF. The CDR3 DNA follows: TGTGCCAGCAGTGTGGGTTCAGGACAGGGGGAAGCCAAAAACATTCAGTACTTC.

The genes are TRBV3-1 and TRBJ2-2; D gene uncertain. The germline V gene encodes CDR1 LGHDT and CDR2 YNNKEL (reference sequence). CDR3 length: 13 residues. V dropped 4 bases and J dropped 8 bases, with 11 bases sitting between them. The chain's CDR3 is CASSPPDQGELFF. CDR3 bases: TGTGCCAGCAGCCCCCCGGACCAGGGGGAGCTGTTTTTT.

This clonotype was observed many times. The chain has TRBV20-1 and TRBJ1-1; D is unclear. V dropped 6 bases and J dropped 4 bases, with 21 bases sitting between them. CDR1 and CDR2 from the germline V gene are DFQATT and SNEGSKA (reference sequence). There are 15 residues in the CDR3. The CDR3 protein is CSARPPEGFITEAFF. DNA of the CDR3: TGCAGTGCCCGCCCCCCTGAGGGCTTTATCACTGAAGCTTTCTTT.

This clonotype was seen repeatedly, ten times or more. CDR3 nucleotide sequence: TGCGCCAGCAGCCAAGTTTACGGGGGGGGCTACGAGCAGTACTTC. This encodes CASSQVYGGGYEQYF. The V call is TRBV4-3, the J call TRBJ2-7, with 8 bases fitting TRBD2. The CDR3 has 15 residues. Germline CDR1 is LGHNA and CDR2 is YSLEER. V lost 1 base, J lost 3 bases, and 5 bases stayed unmatched.

This clonotype appeared a few times. CDR3 nucleotides: TGTGCCAGCTCACAAACAGGGGGGAGCGACTATGGCTACACCTTC. This codes for CASSQTGGSDYGYTF. This chain uses TRBV18 with TRBJ1-2; TRBD1 agrees at 8 bases. The CDR3 extends over 15 amino acids. The ends lost 4 bases at V and 3 bases at J; junction bases unmatched: 7. In germline, CDR1 is KGHSH, CDR2 LQKENI.

This clonotype was picked up many times. This chain connects TRBV6-2 or TRBV6-3 to TRBJ2-1; 8 nucleotides line up with TRBD1. J lost 8 bases, V lost 6 bases, and 12 bases had no gene match. This CDR3 has 15 amino acids. CDR1 MNHEY and CDR2 SVGEGT come from the germline V gene. The DNA of the CDR3 is TGTGCCAGCAGCCGAACAGGGGGAAGGTACGATGAGCAGTTCTTC. This encodes CASSRTGGRYDEQFF.

This clonotype occurred many times. CDR3 DNA: TGTGCCAGCAGCCTACTAGGAGAGACCCAGTACTTC. Its protein product is CASSLLGETQYF. The chain is built from TRBV3-1 and TRBJ2-5, with TRBD2 as a possible D gene (5 bases). This CDR3 has 12 residues. V was trimmed by 4 bases and J by 4 bases, leaving 7 bases between them. Germline CDR1 reads LGHDT; CDR2 reads YNNKEL (reference sequence).

The rearrangement joins TRBV6-5 to TRBJ2-1; 7 bases map to TRBD1. The CDR3 covers 15 residues. From germline, CDR1 is MNHEY and CDR2 SVGAGI. The V gene end was trimmed by 2 bases and the J gene end by 0 bases; junction bases not matched to a gene: 1. CDR3 sequence (DNA): TGTGCCAGCAGTTACCGGGACAGCTCCTACAATGAGCAGTTCTTC. This encodes CASSYRDSSYNEQFF.

This clonotype was seen only a few times. This rearrangement joins TRBV24-1 to TRBJ2-5; D may match TRBD1 or TRBD2 (5 bases each). The CDR3 has 18 amino acids. Trimming stripped 4 bases from V and 2 bases from J, with 22 bases between. CDR1 is KGHDR, CDR2 SFDVKD, per germline. CDR3 bases: TGTGCCACCAGTGACTCTTCCTCCTCCGGGACGGCGCAAGAGACCCAGTACTTC. The encoded protein is CATSDSSSSGTAQETQYF.

The genes are TRBV12-3 or TRBV12-4 and TRBJ1-1; 8 bases align to TRBD1. The length of the CDR3 is 15 residues. V lost 0 bases to trimming and J lost 1 base; unmatched junction nucleotides: 1. Written as DNA, the CDR3 is TGTGCCAGCAGTTTAGCGGACAGGGCGAACACTGAAGCTTTCTTT. Translating gives CASSLADRANTEAFF.

This clonotype was seen more than once but under ten times. J is TRBJ2-3 and V is TRBV7-9; D ambiguous. CDR1 is SEHNR and CDR2 is FQNEAQ in the germline V gene (reference sequence). The CDR3 runs 14 residues. The V gene lost 5 bases and the J gene lost 0 bases, with 9 bases spanning the gap. The CDR3 protein is CASSDQVSTDTQYF. CDR3 DNA sequence: TGTGCCAGCAGCGACCAGGTCAGCACAGATACGCAGTATTTT.

CDR3 sequence (DNA): TGCAGCGTTGAGGACTTACGTGAGAAAAAACTGTTTTTT. Amino acids: CSVEDLREKKLFF. The rearrangement joins TRBV29-1 to TRBJ1-4; D is uncertain. CDR1 and CDR2 (germline): SQVTM, ANQGSEA. Trimming shortened V by 3 bases and J by 9 bases, and 14 bases separated the two germline ends. This CDR3 contains 13 residues.

In this sample, this clonotype turned up a few times. The V gene is TRBV7-9, the J gene TRBJ2-3, with D hard to call. The V end was cut by 6 bases, the J end by 2 bases, with 15 bases between. CDR3 length: 15 residues. Germline CDR1 reads SEHNR; CDR2 reads FQNEAQ (reference sequence). The CDR3 DNA follows: TGTGCCAGCAGGAGGTCTTCCGTAATCACAGATACGCAGTATTTT. Its protein product is CASRRSSVITDTQYF.

This clonotype was observed many times. The chain couples TRBV20-1 to TRBJ2-7, with a tentative D call TRBD2 (6 bases). V lost 0 bases and J lost 0, with 12 bases in between. The CDR3 spans 15 residues. Germline values: CDR1 DFQATT, CDR2 SNEGSKA (reference sequence). CDR3 amino acids: CSARDETSLSYEQYF. As DNA, the CDR3 is TGCAGTGCTAGAGATGAGACTAGTCTCTCCTACGAGCAGTACTTC.

This clonotype was counted between two and nine times. The chain is built from TRBV28 and TRBJ1-6; the D is unclear. V was pared by 7 bases and J by 5 bases, with 6 bases between. Germline values: CDR1 MDHEN, CDR2 SYDVKM. The CDR3 sequence is 12 residues long. The CDR3 here is CASNQNNSPLHF. CDR3 nucleotide sequence: TGTGCCAGCAATCAGAATAATTCACCCCTCCACTTT.